This T cell receptor (beta chain) comes out of a study of T cell changes during pregnancy in multiple sclerosis. Method: immunoSEQ multiplex PCR; TCRdb's copy keeps in-frame clones and lacks some. The repertoire includes fewer than 45,000 clones, around nine tenths of them detected once, and 5.9% sits in the top ten. V shed 0 bases and J shed 2 bases, with 13 bases lying between them. The CDR3 runs to 16 residues. Germline V gene lookup returns CDR1 GTSNPN and CDR2 SVGIG (reference sequence). The input for sequencing was CD8+ T cells from peripheral blood mononuclear cells, taken after pregnancy. The TCR was taken from a female donor in good health, enrolled as a control in a pregnancy study. This rearrangement joins TRBV30 to TRBJ2-2, with D perhaps matching TRBD2 (5 bases). Here the CDR3 reads CAWSVAGIQNTGELFF. The CDR3 DNA follows: TGTGCCTGGAGTGTAGCCGGGATTCAAAACACCGGGGAGCTGTTTTTT.